Below are 25 T cell receptor beta chains sequenced from a single sample in a study of T cells in Graves' hyperthyroidism and ophthalmopathy. Researchers amplified the TCR beta CDR3 regions from RNA transcripts. First-round RT-PCR targeting the TCR CDR3 was performed with the HTBI primer set. TCRdb passed the multiplex PCR reads through MiXCR, listing each CDR3 protein once. Here the sample spans around 370,000 distinct CDR3 sequences, about 18% being singletons. Material: blood. The receptors derive from a young man with Graves' ophthalmopathy.

In this sample, this clonotype turned up many times. As DNA, the CDR3 is TGTGCCAGCCGGCCTAGGGACAATGAGCAGTTCTTC. This encodes CASRPRDNEQFF. This sequence joins TRBV12-3 or TRBV12-4 and TRBJ2-1; D unresolved. This CDR3 comprises 12 residues. V was clipped by 8 bases and J by 5 bases, with 10 bases between them.

This clonotype was seen many times. The chain joins TRBV20-1 to TRBJ2-1; 9 bases line up with TRBD1. The V and J ends lost 3 bases and 2 bases, in that order; junction bases with no gene match: 5. Looked up from germline, CDR1 is DFQATT and CDR2 is SNEGSKA (reference sequence). This CDR3 spans 15 amino acids. The CDR3 region is CSARGTGGPYNEQFF. As DNA, the CDR3 is TGCAGTGCTAGGGGTACAGGGGGCCCCTACAATGAGCAGTTCTTC.

This clonotype has a count of ten or more. The chain links TRBV28 to TRBJ2-3; D not certain. The CDR3 sequence is 11 residues long. The V gene lost 4 bases and the J gene lost 8 bases, with 7 bases spanning the gap. Germline V gives CDR1 MDHEN, CDR2 SYDVKM. The CDR3 DNA reads TGTGCCAGCAGTTGGTGGGGTACGCAGTATTTT. This gives the protein CASSWWGTQYF.

Of note for this clonotype: Being one base from a much bigger clone, this may be a read error. DNA for the CDR3: TGTGCCAGCAGTGTGCCAGTTAACCGGGCCGAGCAGTTCTTC. It encodes CASSVPVNRAEQFF. The chain recombines TRBV28 with TRBJ2-1, with unresolved D. This CDR3 is built from 14 residues. Deletions cut 5 bases from V and 10 bases from J, with 18 bases between. The germline CDR1 and CDR2 sequences are MDHEN and SYDVKM.

This clonotype was seen at least ten times. This sequence joins TRBV9 and TRBJ1-1, with D perhaps matching TRBD1 (5 bases). Per the germline V gene, CDR1 is SGDLS and CDR2 is YYNGEE. CDR3 length: 15 residues. V lost 0 bases, J lost 1 base, and 10 bases lay in between. CDR3 sequence reads: CASSVGVGANTEAFF. The CDR3 DNA reads TGTGCCAGCAGCGTAGGGGTAGGGGCGAACACTGAAGCTTTCTTT. Combining the CDR3 with reference TRBV9 and TRBJ1-1 gives the whole variable domain DSGVTQTPKHLITATGQRVTLRCSPRSGDLSVYWYQQSLDQGLQFLIQYYNGEERAKGNILERFSAQQFPDLHSELNLSSLELGDSALYFCASSVGVGANTEAFFGQGTRLTVV.

This clonotype was detected a few times. The chain is built from TRBV5-4 and TRBJ2-1, with 9 bases that match TRBD2. Germline CDR1 is SGHNT and CDR2 is YYREEE (reference sequence). This CDR3 comprises 16 residues. V lost 2 bases to trimming and J lost 5 bases; unmatched junction nucleotides: 8. CDR3 loop: CASSFIAGAANNEQFF. The CDR3 coding sequence is TGTGCCAGCAGCTTTATAGCGGGGGCCGCAAACAATGAGCAGTTCTTC.

The V gene is TRBV2, the J gene TRBJ1-3; weak D call: TRBD1 (6 bases). Germline loops: CDR1 SNHLY, CDR2 FYNNEI. The length of the CDR3 is 16 residues. Between the trimmed V and J ends, which lost 7 bases and 0 bases, there was a span of 16 bases. CDR3 loop: CASTPGAFHSGNTIYF. DNA of the CDR3: TGTGCCAGCACCCCGGGGGCATTCCACTCTGGAAACACCATATATTTT.

This clonotype was counted between two and nine times. The chain carries TRBV4-2 and TRBJ2-1, with D unclear. The germline V and J ends were trimmed by 0 bases and 6 bases, with 12 bases remaining between them. Germline V gives CDR1 LGHNA, CDR2 YNFKEQ. The CDR3 extends over 15 amino acids. The DNA for the CDR3 is TGTGCCAGCAGCCAAGAAGGCGTTGGGGTCAATGAGCAGTTCTTC. Protein: CASSQEGVGVNEQFF.

The sample holds many counts of this clonotype. V gene TRBV18 combines with J gene TRBJ1-6; the D gene is possibly TRBD1 (5 bases). This CDR3 spans 16 amino acids. CDR1 and CDR2 (germline): KGHSH, LQKENI. The V end was cut by 3 bases, the J end by 6 bases, with 15 bases between. CDR3 coding DNA: TGTGCCAGCTCACCGAGCGGTGGGGGGACTAATTCACCCCTCCACTTT. Translation: CASSPSGGGTNSPLHF.

This chain connects TRBV27 to TRBJ1-6, with a tentative D call TRBD1 (5 bases). This CDR3 region has 17 residues. The germline V and J ends were trimmed by 5 bases and 6 bases, with 20 bases remaining between them. CDR1 is MNHEY and CDR2 is SMNVEV in the germline V gene (reference sequence). The CDR3 spells CASSTLRGTAGNSPLHF. In DNA form, the CDR3 reads TGTGCCAGCAGTACCCTCCGAGGGACGGCCGGTAATTCACCCCTCCACTTT.

The chain joins TRBV5-1 to TRBJ2-1, with 10 bases matching TRBD2. In germline, CDR1 is SGHRS, CDR2 YFSETQ. V shed 4 bases and J 7 bases; nucleotides not matched to a gene: 11. CDR3 length: 16 amino acids. The CDR3 nucleotides are TGCGCCAGCAGCACAGACTTAGCGGGGGGCGAGAATGAGCAGTTCTTC. This gives the protein CASSTDLAGGENEQFF. Complete variable domain (other parts from reference TRBV5-1 and TRBJ2-1): KAGVTQTPRYLIKTRGQQVTLSCSPISGHRSVSWYQQTPGQGLQFLFEYFSETQRNKGNFPGRFSGRQFSNSRSEMNVSTLELGDSALYLCASSTDLAGGENEQFFGPGTRLTVL.

This chain joins TRBV24-1 and TRBJ2-6; possible D gene TRBD1, 6 bases. The CDR3 totals 16 residues. In germline, CDR1 is KGHDR, CDR2 SFDVKD. V lost 4 bases and J lost 2, with 11 bases in between. CDR3 region: CATSDPQGPGANVLTF. The CDR3, as DNA: TGTGCCACCAGTGACCCACAGGGTCCTGGGGCCAACGTCCTGACTTTC.

V and J are TRBV18 and TRBJ1-1; D is possibly TRBD1 (5 bases). Germline V CDR1 and CDR2: KGHSH, LQKENI. The CDR3 is 14 amino acids. V was shortened by 6 bases and J by 1 base, with 12 bases between the two germline ends. CDR3 nucleotide sequence: TGTGCCAGCTCTCCCCCGACAGCGAACACTGAAGCTTTCTTT. This codes for CASSPPTANTEAFF.

The chain links TRBV20-1 to TRBJ2-4, with 13 bases matching TRBD2. There are 14 residues in the CDR3. The junction had 5 bases not matched to a gene; V was cut back by 5 bases and J by 7 bases. From germline, CDR1 is DFQATT and CDR2 SNEGSKA (reference sequence). This chain's CDR3 is CSAQTSGGRNIQYF. The CDR3 nucleotides read TGCAGTGCTCAGACTAGCGGGGGGAGGAACATTCAGTACTTC.

This clonotype was recorded a few times. The chain joins TRBV10-2 to TRBJ2-5; 8 nucleotides line up with TRBD1. Germline trimming cut 2 bases from V and 4 bases from J; bases unmatched to any gene: 6. Germline CDR1 WSHSY, CDR2 SAAADI. CDR3 size: 15 residues. The CDR3 region is CASSEPTGAGETQYF. The CDR3 DNA follows: TGCGCCAGCAGTGAGCCGACAGGGGCGGGAGAGACCCAGTACTTC.

This chain joins TRBV10-2 and TRBJ1-1; a weak D match, TRBD1 (6 bases). This CDR3 has 15 amino acids. The ends were cut back, 8 bases at V and 3 bases at J, with 19 bases in the middle. The germline CDR1 and CDR2 sequences are WSHSY and SAAADI. CDR3 coding DNA: TGCGCCAGCGCCAACAGGGAGGGGGAGTACACTGAAGCTTTCTTT. Translating it yields CASANREGEYTEAFF.

The J gene is TRBJ2-7, the V gene TRBV19, with unresolved D. Germline CDR1 reads LNHDA; CDR2 reads SQIVND (reference sequence). CDR3 size: 13 residues. V lost 3 bases and J lost 4, with 10 bases in between. Written as DNA, the CDR3 is TGTGCCAGTAGTATGGATCTGGTTTACGAGCAGTACTTC. Translated, it gives CASSMDLVYEQYF.

This chain connects TRBV12-3 or TRBV12-4 to TRBJ2-5; 7 nucleotides line up with TRBD1. The CDR3 totals 17 residues. The ends lost 5 bases at V and 0 bases at J; junction bases unmatched: 12. The CDR3 protein is CASSIVLAGGYQETQYF. The CDR3 nucleotides are TGTGCCAGCAGTATAGTATTGGCAGGGGGATACCAAGAGACCCAGTACTTC.

V usage is TRBV24-1 and J usage is TRBJ2-3, with 9 positions matching TRBD2. The CDR3 covers 16 residues. V shed 2 bases and J 5 bases; nucleotides not matched to a gene: 7. Germline V gene lookup returns CDR1 KGHDR and CDR2 SFDVKD. This chain's CDR3 is CATSDSPAGGRDTQYF. The CDR3 region has the DNA TGTGCCACCAGTGATTCACCAGCGGGGGGAAGAGATACGCAGTATTTT.

Comment on this clonotype: This could be a read error, since a much larger clone is one nucleotide away. For the CDR3, the DNA is TGTGCCAGCAGCTCCCGGACAGCGGAGACCCAGTACTTC. Protein sequence: CASSSRTAETQYF. The chain carries TRBV7-3 and TRBJ2-5; tentatively, D is TRBD1 (6 bases). V was trimmed by 4 bases and J by 5 bases, leaving 11 bases between them. The CDR3 is 13 amino acids. CDR1 is SGHTA, CDR2 FQGTGA, per germline.

This clonotype was observed a handful of times. This chain links TRBV12-3 or TRBV12-4 with TRBJ2-5; 9 nucleotides agree with TRBD1. J gave up 9 bases and V 6 bases, and 8 bases lay outside the gene matches. This CDR3 contains 13 residues. The CDR3 protein is CASRGTGSGAQYF. For the CDR3, the DNA is TGTGCCAGCAGAGGGACAGGGTCCGGGGCCCAGTACTTC.

The rearrangement links TRBV6-1 to TRBJ1-5; no firm D call. Trimming removed 0 bases at V and 6 bases at J, with 9 bases between. This CDR3 region has 14 residues. The V gene's germline CDR1 is MNHNS and CDR2 SASEGT. DNA for the CDR3: TGTGCCAGCAGTGAAGCGCTTCGGGGTCAGCCCCAGCATTTT. This gives the protein CASSEALRGQPQHF.

The chain is built from TRBV12-3 or TRBV12-4 and TRBJ2-1; 7 nucleotides match TRBD2. V gave up 11 bases and J gave up 5 bases; unmatched junction bases: 9. This CDR3 spans 13 amino acids. CDR3 sequence: CAGGVGLNNEQFF. The CDR3 DNA is TGTGCCGGGGGGGTAGGACTAAACAATGAGCAGTTCTTC.

This clonotype was seen repeatedly, ten times or more. The chain has TRBV20-1 and TRBJ2-7; D remains unclear. Trimming stripped 0 bases from V and 7 bases from J, with 16 bases between. The length of the CDR3 is 14 residues. Per the germline V gene, CDR1 is DFQATT and CDR2 is SNEGSKA (reference sequence). CDR3 in DNA: TGCAGTGCTAGAGACGGAAAACAAATAGAGGAGCAGTACTTC. Its protein is CSARDGKQIEEQYF.

The chain is built from TRBV6-1 and TRBJ1-5; no clear D gene. The CDR3 runs to 16 residues. CDR1 MNHNS and CDR2 SASEGT come from the germline V gene. The germline V and J ends were trimmed by 2 bases and 5 bases, with 16 bases remaining between them. The CDR3 is CASSELSALGYQPQHF. The CDR3 DNA reads TGTGCCAGCAGTGAATTGTCAGCCCTGGGGTATCAGCCCCAGCATTTT.